This TCR beta chain was sequenced during a study of cytomegalovirus exposure and HLA in healthy donors. Whole-study findings and limits: Later, an analysis found that TCR clusters from the first cohort tended to co-occur in the roughly 120 validation repertoires. Specific recognition of CMV antigens was confirmed in vitro for three chains (all CMV-associated). Across donors, most TCRs were seen rarely, yet some public ones were widespread. Researchers catalogued around 150 TCR beta chains as cytomegalovirus-associated.

A word on this clone: What it binds is unknown.

Some clones are missing from TCRdb's copy, which holds only in-frame ones; the method was immunoSEQ multiplex PCR. The sample shows more than 80,000 clones, 95% to 96% of them seen only once. J lost 3 bases, V lost 4 bases, and 13 bases had no gene match. The V gene's germline CDR1 is SGHDN and CDR2 FVKESK. This CDR3 has 17 residues. Sequencing was done on a sample of PBMCs. The TCR sequence derives from a woman under 30 in good health and CMV-seronegative. The chain couples TRBV14 to TRBJ2-7; TRBD2 matches at 9 bases. CDR3 bases: TGTGCCAGCAGCCTTGGGGGTCGCGGGAGGGTTTACTACGAGCAGTACTTC. Translating it yields CASSLGGRGRVYYEQYF.